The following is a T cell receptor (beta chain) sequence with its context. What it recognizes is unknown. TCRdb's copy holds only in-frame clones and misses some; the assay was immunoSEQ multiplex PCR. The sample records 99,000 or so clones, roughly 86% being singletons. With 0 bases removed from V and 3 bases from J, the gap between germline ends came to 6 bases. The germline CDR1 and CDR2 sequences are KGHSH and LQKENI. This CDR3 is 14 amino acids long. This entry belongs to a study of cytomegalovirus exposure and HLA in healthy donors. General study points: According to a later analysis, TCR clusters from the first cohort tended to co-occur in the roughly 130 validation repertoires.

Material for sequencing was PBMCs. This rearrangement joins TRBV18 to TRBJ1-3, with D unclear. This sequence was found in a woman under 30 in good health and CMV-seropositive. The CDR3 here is CASSPPELGNTIYF. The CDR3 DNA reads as TGTGCCAGCTCACCACCGGAGCTTGGAAACACCATATATTTT.